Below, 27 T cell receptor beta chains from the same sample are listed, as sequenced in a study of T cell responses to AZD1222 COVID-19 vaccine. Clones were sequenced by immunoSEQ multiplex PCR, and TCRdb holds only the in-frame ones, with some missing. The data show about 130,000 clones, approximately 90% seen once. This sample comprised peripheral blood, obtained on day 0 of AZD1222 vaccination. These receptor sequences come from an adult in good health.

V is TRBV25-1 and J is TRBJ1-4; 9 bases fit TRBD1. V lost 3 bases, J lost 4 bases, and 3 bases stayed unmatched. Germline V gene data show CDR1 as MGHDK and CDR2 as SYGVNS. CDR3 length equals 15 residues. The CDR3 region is CASSEAGQGNEKLFF. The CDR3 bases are TGTGCCAGCAGTGAGGCGGGACAGGGTAATGAAAAACTGTTTTTT.

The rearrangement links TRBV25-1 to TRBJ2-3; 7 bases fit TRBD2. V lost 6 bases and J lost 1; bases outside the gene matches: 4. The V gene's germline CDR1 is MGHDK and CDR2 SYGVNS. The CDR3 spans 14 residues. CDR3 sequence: CASRWSGGTDTQYF. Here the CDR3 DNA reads TGTGCCAGCAGATGGAGCGGGGGCACAGATACGCAGTATTTT.

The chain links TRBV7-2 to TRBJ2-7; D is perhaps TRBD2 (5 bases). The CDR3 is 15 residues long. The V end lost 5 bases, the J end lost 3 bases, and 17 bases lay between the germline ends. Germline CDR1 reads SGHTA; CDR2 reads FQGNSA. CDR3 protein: CASSLSSSFLYEQYF. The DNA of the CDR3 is TGTGCCAGCAGCCTTTCCTCTAGCTTCCTCTACGAGCAGTACTTC.

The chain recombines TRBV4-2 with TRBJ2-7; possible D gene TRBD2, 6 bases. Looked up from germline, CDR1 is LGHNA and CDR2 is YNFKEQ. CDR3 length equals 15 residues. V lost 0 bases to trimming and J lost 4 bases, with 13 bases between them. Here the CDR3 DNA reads TGTGCCAGCAGCCAAGAGGTTCGGGGGTTTTACGAGCAGTACTTC. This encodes CASSQEVRGFYEQYF.

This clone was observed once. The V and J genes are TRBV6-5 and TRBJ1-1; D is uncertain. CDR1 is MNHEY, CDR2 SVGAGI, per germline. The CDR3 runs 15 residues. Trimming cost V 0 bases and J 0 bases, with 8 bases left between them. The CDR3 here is CASSYSPEMNTEAFF. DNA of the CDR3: TGTGCCAGCAGTTACTCGCCGGAAATGAACACTGAAGCTTTCTTT.

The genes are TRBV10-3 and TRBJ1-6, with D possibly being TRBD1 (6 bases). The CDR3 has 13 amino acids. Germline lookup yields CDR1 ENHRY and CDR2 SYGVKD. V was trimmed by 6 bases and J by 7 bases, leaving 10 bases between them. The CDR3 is CAIRPQGNSPLHF. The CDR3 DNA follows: TGTGCCATCAGGCCCCAGGGGAATTCACCCCTCCACTTT.

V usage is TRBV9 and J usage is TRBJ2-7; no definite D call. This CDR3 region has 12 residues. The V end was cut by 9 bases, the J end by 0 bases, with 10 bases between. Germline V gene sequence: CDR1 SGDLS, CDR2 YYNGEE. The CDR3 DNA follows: TGTGCCACCGATACGGTCTCCTACGAGCAGTACTTC. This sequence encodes CATDTVSYEQYF. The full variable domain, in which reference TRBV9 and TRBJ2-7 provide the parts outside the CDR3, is DSGVTQTPKHLITATGQRVTLRCSPRSGDLSVYWYQQSLDQGLQFLIQYYNGEERAKGNILERFSAQQFPDLHSELNLSSLELGDSALYFCATDTVSYEQYFGPGTRLTVT.

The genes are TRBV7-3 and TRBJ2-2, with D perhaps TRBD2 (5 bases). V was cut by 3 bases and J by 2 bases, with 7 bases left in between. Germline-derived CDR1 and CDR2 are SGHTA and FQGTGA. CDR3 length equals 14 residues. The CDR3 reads CASSFGLNTGELFF. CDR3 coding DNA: TGTGCCAGCAGCTTCGGACTTAACACCGGGGAGCTGTTTTTT.

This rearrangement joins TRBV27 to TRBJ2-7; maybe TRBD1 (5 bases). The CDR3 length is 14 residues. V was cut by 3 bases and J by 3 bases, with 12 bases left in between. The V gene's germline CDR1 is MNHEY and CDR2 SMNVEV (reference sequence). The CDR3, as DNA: TGTGCCAGCAGTTTCTACCAGGGTGACTACGAGCAGTACTTC. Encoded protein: CASSFYQGDYEQYF.

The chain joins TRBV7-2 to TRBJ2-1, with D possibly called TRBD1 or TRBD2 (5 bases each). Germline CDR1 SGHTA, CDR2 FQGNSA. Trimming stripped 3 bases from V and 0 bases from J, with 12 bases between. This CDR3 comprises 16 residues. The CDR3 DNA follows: TGTGCCAGCAGCTTCGGGACGGCTAGCTCCTACAATGAGCAGTTCTTC. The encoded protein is CASSFGTASSYNEQFF.

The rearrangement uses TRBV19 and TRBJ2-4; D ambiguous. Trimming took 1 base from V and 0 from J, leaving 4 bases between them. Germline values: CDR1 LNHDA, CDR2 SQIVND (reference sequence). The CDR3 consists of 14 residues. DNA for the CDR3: TGTGCCAGTAGTATAGGGACAGCCAAAAACATTCAGTACTTC. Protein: CASSIGTAKNIQYF. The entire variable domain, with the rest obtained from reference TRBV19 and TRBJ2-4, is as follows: DGGITQSPKYLFRKEGQNVTLSCEQNLNHDAMYWYRQDPGQGLRLIYYSQIVNDFQKGDIAEGYSVSREKKESFPLTVTSAQKNPTAFYLCASSIGTAKNIQYFGAGTRLSVL.

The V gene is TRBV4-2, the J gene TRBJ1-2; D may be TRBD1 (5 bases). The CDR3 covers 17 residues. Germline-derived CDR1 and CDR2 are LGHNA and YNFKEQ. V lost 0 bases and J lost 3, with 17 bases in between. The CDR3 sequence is CASSQDPRGRVDYGYTF. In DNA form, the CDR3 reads TGTGCCAGCAGCCAAGATCCACGGGGGAGGGTGGACTATGGCTACACCTTC.

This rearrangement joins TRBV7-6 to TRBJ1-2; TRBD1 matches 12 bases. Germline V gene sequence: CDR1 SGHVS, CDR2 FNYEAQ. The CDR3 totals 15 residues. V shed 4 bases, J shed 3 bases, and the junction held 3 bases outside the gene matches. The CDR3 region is CASSWGQGADYGYTF. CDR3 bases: TGTGCCAGCAGCTGGGGACAGGGGGCAGACTATGGCTACACCTTC. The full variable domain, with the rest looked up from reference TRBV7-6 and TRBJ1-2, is GAGVSQSPRYKVTKRGQDVALRCDPISGHVSLYWYRQALGQGPEFLTYFNYEAQQDKSGLPNDRFSAERPEGSISTLTIQRTEQRDSAMYRCASSWGQGADYGYTFGSGTRLTVV.

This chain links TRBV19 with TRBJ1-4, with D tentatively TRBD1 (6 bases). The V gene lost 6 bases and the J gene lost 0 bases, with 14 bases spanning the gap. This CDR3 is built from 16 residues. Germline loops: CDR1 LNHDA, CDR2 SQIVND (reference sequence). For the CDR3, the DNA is TGTGCCAGTAGCTTGGGACATCGTGCAACTAATGAAAAACTGTTTTTT. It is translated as CASSLGHRATNEKLFF.

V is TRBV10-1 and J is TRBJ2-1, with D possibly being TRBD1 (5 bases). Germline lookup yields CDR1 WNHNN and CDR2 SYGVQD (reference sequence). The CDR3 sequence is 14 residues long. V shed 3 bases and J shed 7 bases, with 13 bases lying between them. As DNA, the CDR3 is TGCGCCAGCAGTGACCCCAGGGTGGGAAATGAGCAGTTCTTC. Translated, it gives CASSDPRVGNEQFF.

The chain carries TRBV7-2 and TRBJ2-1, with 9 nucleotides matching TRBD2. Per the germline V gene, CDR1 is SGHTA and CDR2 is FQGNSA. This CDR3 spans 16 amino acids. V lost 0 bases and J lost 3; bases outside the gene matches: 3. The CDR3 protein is CASSLAISGGYNEQFF. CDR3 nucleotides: TGTGCCAGCAGCTTAGCGATTAGCGGGGGCTACAATGAGCAGTTCTTC.

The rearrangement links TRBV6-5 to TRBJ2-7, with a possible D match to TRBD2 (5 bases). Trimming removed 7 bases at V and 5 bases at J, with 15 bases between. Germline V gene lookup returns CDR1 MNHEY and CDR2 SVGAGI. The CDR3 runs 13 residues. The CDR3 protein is CASMRVVRDEQYF. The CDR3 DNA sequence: TGTGCCAGCATGAGGGTCGTAAGAGACGAGCAGTACTTC.

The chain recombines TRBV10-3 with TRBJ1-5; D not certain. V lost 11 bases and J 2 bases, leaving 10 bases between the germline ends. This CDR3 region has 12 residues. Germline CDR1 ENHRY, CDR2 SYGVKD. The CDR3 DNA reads TGTGCCGCAACAGACGGCAATCAGCCCCAGCATTTT. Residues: CAATDGNQPQHF.

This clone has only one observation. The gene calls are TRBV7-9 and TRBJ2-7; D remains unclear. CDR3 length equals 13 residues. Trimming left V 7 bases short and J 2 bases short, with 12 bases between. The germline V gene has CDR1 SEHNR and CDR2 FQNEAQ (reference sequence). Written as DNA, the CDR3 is TGTGCCAGCATCCCCCGAGGTGCCTACGAGCAGTACTTC. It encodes CASIPRGAYEQYF. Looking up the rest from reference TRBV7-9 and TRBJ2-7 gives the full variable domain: DTGVSQNPRHKITKRGQNVTFRCDPISEHNRLYWYRQTLGQGPEFLTYFQNEAQLEKSRLLSDRFSAERPKGSFSTLEIQRTEQGDSAMYLCASIPRGAYEQYFGPGTRLTVT.

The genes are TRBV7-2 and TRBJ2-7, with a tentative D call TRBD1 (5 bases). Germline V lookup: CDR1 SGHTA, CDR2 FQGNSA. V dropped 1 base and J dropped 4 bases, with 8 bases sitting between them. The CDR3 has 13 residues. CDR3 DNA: TGTGCCAGCAGCTTAGTTAGGGGATACGAGCAGTACTTC. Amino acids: CASSLVRGYEQYF.

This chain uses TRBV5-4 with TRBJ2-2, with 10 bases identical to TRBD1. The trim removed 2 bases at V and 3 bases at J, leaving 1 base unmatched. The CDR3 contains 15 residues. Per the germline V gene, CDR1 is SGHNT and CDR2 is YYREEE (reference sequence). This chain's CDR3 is CASSLGQGDTGELFF. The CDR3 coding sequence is TGTGCCAGCAGCTTAGGACAGGGGGACACCGGGGAGCTGTTTTTT.

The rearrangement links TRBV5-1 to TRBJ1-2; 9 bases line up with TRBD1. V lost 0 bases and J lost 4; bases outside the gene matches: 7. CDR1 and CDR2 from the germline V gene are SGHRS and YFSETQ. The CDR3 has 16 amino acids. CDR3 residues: CASSLARTGAGYGYTF. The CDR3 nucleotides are TGCGCCAGCAGCTTGGCCAGGACAGGGGCGGGCTATGGCTACACCTTC.

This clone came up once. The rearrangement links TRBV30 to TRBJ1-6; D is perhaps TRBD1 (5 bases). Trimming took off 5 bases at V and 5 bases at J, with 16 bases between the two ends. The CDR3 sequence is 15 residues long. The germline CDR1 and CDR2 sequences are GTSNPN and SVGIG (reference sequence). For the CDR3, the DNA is TGTGCCTGGGGGTACGGGGGGACCGATAATTCACCCCTCCACTTT. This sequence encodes CAWGYGGTDNSPLHF.

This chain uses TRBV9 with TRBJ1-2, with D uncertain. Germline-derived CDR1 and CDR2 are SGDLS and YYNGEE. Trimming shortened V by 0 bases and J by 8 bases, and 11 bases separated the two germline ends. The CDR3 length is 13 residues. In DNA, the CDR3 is TGTGCCAGCAGCGTAGACAGCCAGCAAGGCTACACCTTC. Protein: CASSVDSQQGYTF. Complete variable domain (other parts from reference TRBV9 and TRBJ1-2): DSGVTQTPKHLITATGQRVTLRCSPRSGDLSVYWYQQSLDQGLQFLIQYYNGEERAKGNILERFSAQQFPDLHSELNLSSLELGDSALYFCASSVDSQQGYTFGSGTRLTVV.

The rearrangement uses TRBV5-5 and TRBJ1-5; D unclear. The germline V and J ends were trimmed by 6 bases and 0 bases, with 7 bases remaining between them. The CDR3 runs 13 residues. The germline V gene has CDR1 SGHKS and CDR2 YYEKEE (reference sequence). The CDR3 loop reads CASNEGSNQPQHF. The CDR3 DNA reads TGTGCCAGCAATGAAGGTAGCAATCAGCCCCAGCATTTT.

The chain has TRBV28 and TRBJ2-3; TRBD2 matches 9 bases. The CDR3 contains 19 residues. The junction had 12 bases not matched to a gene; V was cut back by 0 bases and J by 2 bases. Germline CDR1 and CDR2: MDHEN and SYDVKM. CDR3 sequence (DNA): TGTGCCAGCAGTTTATGGGGAGGAGCGGGGGGCTCCAACACAGATACGCAGTATTTT. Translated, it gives CASSLWGGAGGSNTDTQYF.

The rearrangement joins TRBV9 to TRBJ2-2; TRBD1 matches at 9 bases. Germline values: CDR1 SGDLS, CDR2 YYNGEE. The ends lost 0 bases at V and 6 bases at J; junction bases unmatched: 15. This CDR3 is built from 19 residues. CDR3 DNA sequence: TGTGCCAGCAGCGTAGACGCCCGCGGACAGGGGAGGTTTGCCGGGGAGCTGTTTTTT. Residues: CASSVDARGQGRFAGELFF.